This is a list of T cell receptor beta chains from one sample in a study of PD-1 blockade in classical Hodgkin lymphoma. The protocol was immunoSEQ multiplex PCR, while the TCRdb copy is restricted to in-frame clones and leaves out a portion. The sample has tens of thousands of clones, 70% to 90% seen once. The material was peripheral blood mononuclear cells (PBMCs), obtained at baseline. Receptors originate from a human donor with classical Hodgkin lymphoma. Both conserved end residues are part of each CDR3. D genes are given only for firm matches. The listing skips clone size in some rows; elsewhere it reads once, few, many or a size class.

v_gene: TRBV6-1; abundance: NA; j_gene: TRBJ2-7; d_gene: NA; CDR3aa: CASSDGRLRSSTYEQYF; CDR3nt: TGTGCCAGCAGTGACGGCCGCCTACGGTCCAGCACCTACGAGCAGTACTTC
v_gene: TRBV7-9; abundance: few; j_gene: TRBJ1-6; d_gene: NA; CDR3aa: CASSLEADNSPLHF; CDR3nt: TGTGCCAGCAGCTTAGAGGCGGATAATTCACCCCTCCACTTT
v_gene: TRBV7-9; abundance: once; j_gene: TRBJ2-3; d_gene: NA; CDR3aa: CASSPSGTDTQYF; CDR3nt: TGTGCCAGCAGCCCTAGCGGCACAGATACGCAGTATTTT
v_gene: TRBV4-1; abundance: NA; j_gene: TRBJ1-3; d_gene: TRBD1; CDR3aa: CASSQGTASGNTIYF; CDR3nt: TGCGCCAGCAGCCAGGGGACAGCCTCTGGAAACACCATATATTTT
v_gene: TRBV5-5; abundance: NA; j_gene: TRBJ1-2; d_gene: TRBD1; CDR3aa: CASSFSRDSGNGYTF; CDR3nt: TGTGCCAGCAGCTTCTCCCGGGACAGTGGGAATGGCTACACCTTC
v_gene: TRBV7-5; abundance: NA; j_gene: TRBJ2-1; d_gene: NA; CDR3aa: CASHEGLGNNEQFF; CDR3nt: TGTGCCAGCCATGAGGGACTAGGGAACAATGAGCAGTTCTTC
v_gene: TRBV7-6; abundance: NA; j_gene: TRBJ2-5; d_gene: TRBD2; CDR3aa: CASSLGGLGGSGTQYF; CDR3nt: TGTGCCAGCAGCTTGGGGGGACTAGGAGGGTCTGGGACCCAGTACTTC
v_gene: TRBV2; abundance: NA; j_gene: TRBJ1-5; d_gene: TRBD1; CDR3aa: CASSKTGDSNQPQHF; CDR3nt: TGTGCCAGCAGCAAGACAGGGGATAGCAATCAGCCCCAGCATTTT
v_gene: TRBV4-1; abundance: few; j_gene: TRBJ1-3; d_gene: NA; CDR3aa: CASSPPGGGNTIYF; CDR3nt: TGCGCCAGCAGCCCCCCCGGCGGTGGAAACACCATATATTTT
v_gene: TRBV7-9; abundance: NA; j_gene: TRBJ2-3; d_gene: TRBD1; CDR3aa: CASSKDRGADTQYF; CDR3nt: TGTGCCAGCAGCAAGGACAGGGGTGCAGATACGCAGTATTTT
v_gene: TRBV11-2; abundance: NA; j_gene: TRBJ2-3; d_gene: NA; CDR3aa: CASSLDVGTESSTDTQYF; CDR3nt: TGTGCCAGCAGCTTAGATGTTGGGACGGAATCTAGCACAGATACGCAGTATTTT
v_gene: TRBV14; abundance: NA; j_gene: TRBJ2-3; d_gene: TRBD1; CDR3aa: CASSQGDRALDTQYF; CDR3nt: TGTGCCAGCAGCCAAGGCGACAGGGCACTAGATACGCAGTATTTT
v_gene: TRBV13; abundance: NA; j_gene: TRBJ2-7; d_gene: NA; CDR3aa: CASSSPEASEQYF; CDR3nt: TGTGCCAGCAGCTCCCCGGAGGCGAGCGAGCAGTACTTC
v_gene: TRBV5-5; abundance: NA; j_gene: TRBJ1-4; d_gene: NA; CDR3aa: CASSSVGGLTNEKLFF; CDR3nt: TGTGCCAGCAGCAGTGTCGGGGGCCTCACTAATGAAAAACTGTTTTTT
v_gene: TRBV5-6; abundance: NA; j_gene: TRBJ1-2; d_gene: NA; CDR3aa: CASSPGAYGYTF; CDR3nt: TGTGCCAGCAGCCCCGGGGCCTATGGCTACACCTTC
v_gene: TRBV5-1; abundance: NA; j_gene: TRBJ2-1; d_gene: NA; CDR3aa: CASSPTYTGDFSYNEQFF; CDR3nt: TGCGCCAGCAGCCCGACATATACAGGGGACTTCTCCTACAATGAGCAGTTCTTC